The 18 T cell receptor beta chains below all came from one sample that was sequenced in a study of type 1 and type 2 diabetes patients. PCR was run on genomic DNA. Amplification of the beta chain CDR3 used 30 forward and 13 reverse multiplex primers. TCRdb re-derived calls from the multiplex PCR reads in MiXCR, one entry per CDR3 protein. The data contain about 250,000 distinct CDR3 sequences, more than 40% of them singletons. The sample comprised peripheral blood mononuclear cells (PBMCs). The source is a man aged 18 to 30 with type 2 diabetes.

CDR3 DNA sequence: TGTGCCAGCAGTACAGGGAACGACGAGCAGTACTTC. Translated, it gives CASSTGNDEQYF. The chain is built from TRBV2 and TRBJ2-7; D possibly corresponds to TRBD1 (6 bases). Trimming cost V 5 bases and J 5 bases, with 10 bases left between them. Germline V gives CDR1 SNHLY, CDR2 FYNNEI. The CDR3 length is 12 residues.

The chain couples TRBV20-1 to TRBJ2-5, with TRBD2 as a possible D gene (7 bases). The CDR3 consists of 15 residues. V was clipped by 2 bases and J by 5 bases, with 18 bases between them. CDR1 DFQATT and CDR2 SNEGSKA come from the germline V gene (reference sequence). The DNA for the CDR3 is TGCAGTGCTAGAAACCTAGGGGGGGGCCTGGAGACCCAGTACTTC. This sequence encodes CSARNLGGGLETQYF.

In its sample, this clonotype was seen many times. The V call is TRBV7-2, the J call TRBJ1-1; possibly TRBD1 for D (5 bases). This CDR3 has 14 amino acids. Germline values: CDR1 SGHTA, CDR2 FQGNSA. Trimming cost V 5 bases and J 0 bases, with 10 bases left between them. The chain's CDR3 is CASSPDRVNTEAFF. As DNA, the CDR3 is TGTGCCAGCAGCCCAGACAGAGTGAACACTGAAGCTTTCTTT.

The CDR3 DNA is TGTGCCAGTATAGGGACGGACGCCTCCAACTATGGCTACACCTTC. Residues: CASIGTDASNYGYTF. V and J are TRBV19 and TRBJ1-2; D might be TRBD1 (5 bases). Trimming removed 7 bases at V and 2 bases at J, with 17 bases between. This CDR3 spans 15 amino acids. Germline lookup yields CDR1 LNHDA and CDR2 SQIVND (reference sequence).

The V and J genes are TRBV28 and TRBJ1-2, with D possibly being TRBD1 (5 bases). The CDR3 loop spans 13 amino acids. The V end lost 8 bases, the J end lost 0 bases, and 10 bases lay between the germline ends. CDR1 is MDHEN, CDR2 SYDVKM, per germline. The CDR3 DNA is TGTGCCAGCGGGACGGCCGCTAACTATGGCTACACCTTC. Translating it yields CASGTAANYGYTF.

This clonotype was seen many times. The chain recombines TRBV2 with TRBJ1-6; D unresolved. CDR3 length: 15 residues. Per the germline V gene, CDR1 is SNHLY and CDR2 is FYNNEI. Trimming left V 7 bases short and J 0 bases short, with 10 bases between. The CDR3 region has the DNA TGTGCCAGCAATACGGGTAGCTCCTATAATTCACCCCTCCACTTT. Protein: CASNTGSSYNSPLHF.

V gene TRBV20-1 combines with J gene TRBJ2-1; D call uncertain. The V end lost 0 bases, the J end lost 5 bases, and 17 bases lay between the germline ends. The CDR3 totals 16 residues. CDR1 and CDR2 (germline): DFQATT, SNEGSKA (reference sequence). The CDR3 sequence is CSARDRLDSTDNEQFF. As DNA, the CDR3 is TGCAGTGCTAGAGATCGTTTGGATTCGACCGACAATGAGCAGTTCTTC.

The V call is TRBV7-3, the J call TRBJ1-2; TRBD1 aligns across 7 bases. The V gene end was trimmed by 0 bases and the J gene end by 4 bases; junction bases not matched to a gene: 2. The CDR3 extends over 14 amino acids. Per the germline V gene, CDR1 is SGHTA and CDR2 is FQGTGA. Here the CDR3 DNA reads TGTGCCAGCAGCTTAACGAGGGACAGCTATGGCTACACCTTC. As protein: CASSLTRDSYGYTF.

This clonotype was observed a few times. CDR3 sequence: CASSSRELLAGGYNEQFF. The CDR3 DNA is TGCGCCAGCAGCTCCAGAGAACTACTAGCGGGGGGATACAATGAGCAGTTCTTC. This chain uses TRBV5-1 with TRBJ2-1; 12 nucleotides match TRBD2. Trimming cost V 3 bases and J 4 bases; bases outside gene matches: 11. This CDR3 region has 18 residues. Germline assignment: CDR1 SGHRS and CDR2 YFSETQ.

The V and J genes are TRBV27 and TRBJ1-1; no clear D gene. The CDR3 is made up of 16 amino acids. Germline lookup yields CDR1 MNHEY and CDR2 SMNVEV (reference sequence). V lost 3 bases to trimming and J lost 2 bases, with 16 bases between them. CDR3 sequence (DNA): TGTGCCAGCAGTTTGGGAGTGCGAATGCAAAACACTGAAGCTTTCTTT. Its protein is CASSLGVRMQNTEAFF.

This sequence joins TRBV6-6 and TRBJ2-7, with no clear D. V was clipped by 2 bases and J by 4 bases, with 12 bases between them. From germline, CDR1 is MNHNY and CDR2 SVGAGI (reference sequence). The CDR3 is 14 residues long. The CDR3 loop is CASSYERESYEQYF. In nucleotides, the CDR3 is TGTGCCAGCAGTTACGAAAGGGAATCTTACGAGCAGTACTTC.

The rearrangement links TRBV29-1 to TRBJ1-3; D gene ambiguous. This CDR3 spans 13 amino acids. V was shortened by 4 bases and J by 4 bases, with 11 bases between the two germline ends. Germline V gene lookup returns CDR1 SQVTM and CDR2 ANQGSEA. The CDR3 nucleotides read TGCAGCGTTGTCAGAGGCCGGGGAAACACCATATATTTT. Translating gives CSVVRGRGNTIYF.

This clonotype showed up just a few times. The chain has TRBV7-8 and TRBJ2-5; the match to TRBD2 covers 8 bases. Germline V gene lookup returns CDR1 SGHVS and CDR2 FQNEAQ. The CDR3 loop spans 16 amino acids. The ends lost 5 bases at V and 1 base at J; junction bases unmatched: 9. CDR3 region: CASSPYSGGAQETQYF. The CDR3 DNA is TGTGCCAGCAGCCCTTACTCGGGAGGGGCCCAAGAGACCCAGTACTTC.

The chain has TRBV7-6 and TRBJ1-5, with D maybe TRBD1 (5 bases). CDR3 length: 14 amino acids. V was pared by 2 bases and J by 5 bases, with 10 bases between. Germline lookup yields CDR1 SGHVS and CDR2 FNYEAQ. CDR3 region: CASSLLGDHQPQHF. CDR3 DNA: TGTGCCAGCAGCTTATTGGGGGACCATCAGCCCCAGCATTTT.

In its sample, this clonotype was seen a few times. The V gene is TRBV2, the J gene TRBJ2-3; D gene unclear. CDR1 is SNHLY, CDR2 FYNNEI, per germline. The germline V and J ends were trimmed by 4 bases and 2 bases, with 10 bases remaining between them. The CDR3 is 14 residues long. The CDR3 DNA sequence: TGTGCCAGCAGTGGACTGTTTTCCACAGATACGCAGTATTTT. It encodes CASSGLFSTDTQYF.

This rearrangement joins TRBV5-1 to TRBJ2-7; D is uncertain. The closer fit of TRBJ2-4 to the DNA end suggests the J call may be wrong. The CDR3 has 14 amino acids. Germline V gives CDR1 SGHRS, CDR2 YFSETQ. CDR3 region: CASSFSLGKNIQYF. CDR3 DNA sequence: TGCGCCAGCAGCTTTTCCCTCGGGAAAAACATTCAGTACTTC.

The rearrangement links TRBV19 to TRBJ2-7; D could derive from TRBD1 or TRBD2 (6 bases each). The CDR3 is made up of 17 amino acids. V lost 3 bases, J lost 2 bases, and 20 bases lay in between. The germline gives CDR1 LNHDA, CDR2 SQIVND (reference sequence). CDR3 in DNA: TGTGCCAGTAGTATGCTACCTGCTAGGCGGGACACCTACGAGCAGTACTTC. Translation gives CASSMLPARRDTYEQYF. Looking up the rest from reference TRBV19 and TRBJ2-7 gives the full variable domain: DGGITQSPKYLFRKEGQNVTLSCEQNLNHDAMYWYRQDPGQGLRLIYYSQIVNDFQKGDIAEGYSVSREKKESFPLTVTSAQKNPTAFYLCASSMLPARRDTYEQYFGPGTRLTVT.

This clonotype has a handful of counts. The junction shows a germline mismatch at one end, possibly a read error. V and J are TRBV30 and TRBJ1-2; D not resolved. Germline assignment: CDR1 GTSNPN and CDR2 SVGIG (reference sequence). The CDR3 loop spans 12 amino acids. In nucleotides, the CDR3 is TGTGCCTGGAGTGTAATGGTAGCAGGTCCCTATTTC. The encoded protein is CAWSVMVAGPYF.